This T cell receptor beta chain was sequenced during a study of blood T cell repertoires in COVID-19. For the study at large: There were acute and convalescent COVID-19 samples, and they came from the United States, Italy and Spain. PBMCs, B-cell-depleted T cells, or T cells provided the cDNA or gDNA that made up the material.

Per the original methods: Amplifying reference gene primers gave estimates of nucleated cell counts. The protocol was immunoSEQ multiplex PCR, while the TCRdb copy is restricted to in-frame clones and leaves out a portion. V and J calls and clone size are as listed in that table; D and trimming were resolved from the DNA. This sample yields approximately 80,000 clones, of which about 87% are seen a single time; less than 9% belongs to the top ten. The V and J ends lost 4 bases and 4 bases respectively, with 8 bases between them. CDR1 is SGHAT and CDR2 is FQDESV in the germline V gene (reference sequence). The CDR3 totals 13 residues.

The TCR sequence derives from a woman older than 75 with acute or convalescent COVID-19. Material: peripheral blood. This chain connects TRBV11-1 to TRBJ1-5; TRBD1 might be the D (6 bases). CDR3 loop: CASSSDRNQPQHF. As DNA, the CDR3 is TGTGCCAGCAGCTCTGACAGGAATCAGCCCCAGCATTTT.